Listed below are T cell receptor beta chains from one sample, sequenced in a study of sequential checkpoint blockade in melanoma. Sequenced by immunoSEQ multiplex PCR; TCRdb stores in-frame clones only, minus some. The repertoire holds roughly 23,000 clones, with roughly 80% as singletons. The specimen comprised CD8+ T cells sorted from blood (inferred from file names), sampled from a patient given nivolumab and ipilimumab in sequence. Receptors originate from a human donor with melanoma. Each CDR3 is given with its conserved first and last residue. A D gene is named only where the DNA matches it firmly. A row's size may be missing; if present it is once, few, many or a size class.

V gene: TRBV10-1
clone size: .
D gene: .
J gene: TRBJ2-6
CDR3 DNA: TGCGCCAGCAGTGAGGCGAGGATCTCTGGGGCCAACGTCCTGACTTTC
CDR3 protein: CASSEARISGANVLTF

V gene: TRBV6-5
clone size: .
D gene: .
J gene: TRBJ2-1
CDR3 DNA: TGTGCCAGCAGTTATGGAGGTGAGCAGTTCTTC
CDR3 protein: CASSYGGEQFF

V gene: TRBV7-9
clone size: few
D gene: TRBD2
J gene: TRBJ2-1
CDR3 DNA: TGTGCCAGCAGCTTAGAGGCCGCCCGCGGGAGCTCCTACAATGAGCAGTTCTTC
CDR3 protein: CASSLEAARGSSYNEQFF

V gene: TRBV7-9
clone size: medium-sized
D gene: .
J gene: TRBJ1-3
CDR3 DNA: TGTGCCAGCAGCTTAGGGACACTTGGAAACACCATATATTTT
CDR3 protein: CASSLGTLGNTIYF

V gene: TRBV15
clone size: .
D gene: .
J gene: TRBJ1-6
CDR3 DNA: TGTGCCACCAGCAGCACTTCGGGGAATTCACCCCTCCACTTT
CDR3 protein: CATSSTSGNSPLHF

V gene: TRBV10-3
clone size: .
D gene: TRBD1
J gene: TRBJ2-7
CDR3 DNA: TGTGCCATCAGTGAAGATGGGACAGGCTACGAGCAGTACTTC
CDR3 protein: CAISEDGTGYEQYF

V gene: TRBV5-6
clone size: .
D gene: TRBD2
J gene: TRBJ2-7
CDR3 DNA: TGTGCCAGCAGCTTGGTTCGACTAGCCCCTAACTACGAGCAGTACTTC
CDR3 protein: CASSLVRLAPNYEQYF

V gene: TRBV27
clone size: .
D gene: TRBD1
J gene: TRBJ2-7
CDR3 DNA: TGTGCCAGCAGTTTCATCGGGGCCGCAACGGGACAGGGACGCTACGAGCAGTACTTC
CDR3 protein: CASSFIGAATGQGRYEQYF

V gene: TRBV28
clone size: .
D gene: .
J gene: TRBJ2-2
CDR3 DNA: TGTGCCAGCAGCAGATCCGGGGACACCGGGGAGCTGTTTTTT
CDR3 protein: CASSRSGDTGELFF

V gene: TRBV10-3
clone size: .
D gene: TRBD2
J gene: TRBJ2-3
CDR3 DNA: TGTGCCATCAGTGAGTCGCCTAGCGGGGCCGCAGATACGCAGTATTTT
CDR3 protein: CAISESPSGAADTQYF

V gene: TRBV28
clone size: .
D gene: .
J gene: TRBJ1-3
CDR3 DNA: TGTGCCAGCAGTTTCCGGTACTCTGGAAACACCATATATTTT
CDR3 protein: CASSFRYSGNTIYF

V gene: TRBV14
clone size: .
D gene: TRBD1
J gene: TRBJ2-2
CDR3 DNA: TGTGCCAGCAGTCCGACAGGGGTGGACACCGGGGAGCTGTTTTTT
CDR3 protein: CASSPTGVDTGELFF

V gene: TRBV7-2
clone size: .
D gene: TRBD1
J gene: TRBJ2-7
CDR3 DNA: TGTGCCAGCAGCGCAGCCGGGACAGGGGCATGGGAGCAGTACTTC
CDR3 protein: CASSAAGTGAWEQYF

V gene: TRBV7-6
clone size: .
D gene: .
J gene: TRBJ2-1
CDR3 DNA: TGTGCCAGCAGCTCCGGGACTTACAATGAGCAGTTCTTC
CDR3 protein: CASSSGTYNEQFF

V gene: TRBV12-5
clone size: .
D gene: .
J gene: TRBJ1-5
CDR3 DNA: TGTGCTACCCAAACAGGGACGAGGAGCAATCAGCCCCAGCATTTT
CDR3 protein: CATQTGTRSNQPQHF

V gene: TRBV4-2
clone size: .
D gene: .
J gene: TRBJ2-1
CDR3 DNA: TGTGCCAGCAGCCAAACCCCCTATGTTGGTGTCAATGAGCAGTTCTTC
CDR3 protein: CASSQTPYVGVNEQFF

V gene: TRBV7-9
clone size: .
D gene: .
J gene: TRBJ1-4
CDR3 DNA: TGTGCCAGCAGCTTAGGGTGGCGGGAGGAAGAAAAACTGTTTTTT
CDR3 protein: CASSLGWREEEKLFF

V gene: TRBV10-3
clone size: few
D gene: TRBD1
J gene: TRBJ1-2
CDR3 DNA: TGTGCCATCAGCACCTATGTGGGGACAGCCTATGGCTACACCTTC
CDR3 protein: CAISTYVGTAYGYTF

V gene: TRBV28
clone size: .
D gene: TRBD2
J gene: TRBJ2-2
CDR3 DNA: TGTGCCAGCAGTTTTAGCGGGAGTAACGGGGAGCTGTTTTTT
CDR3 protein: CASSFSGSNGELFF

V gene: TRBV5-4
clone size: .
D gene: TRBD2
J gene: TRBJ2-7
CDR3 DNA: TGTGCCAGCAGACAGACTAGCGGGAGTTCCTACGAGCAGTACTTC
CDR3 protein: CASRQTSGSSYEQYF

V gene: TRBV19
clone size: .
D gene: .
J gene: TRBJ2-2
CDR3 DNA: TGTGCCAGTAGTGCGAGTAACACCGGGGAGCTGTTTTTT
CDR3 protein: CASSASNTGELFF

V gene: TRBV7-8
clone size: .
D gene: .
J gene: TRBJ2-6
CDR3 DNA: TGTGCCAGCAGCTTAGTTGGGCGGGTACGTGGGGCCAACGTCCTGACTTTC
CDR3 protein: CASSLVGRVRGANVLTF

V gene: TRBV6-5
clone size: .
D gene: .
J gene: TRBJ2-7
CDR3 DNA: TGTGCCAGCAGTTACTCGGTTGGAGAAAGCTCCTACGAGCAGTACTTC
CDR3 protein: CASSYSVGESSYEQYF

V gene: TRBV4-1
clone size: .
D gene: .
J gene: TRBJ2-1
CDR3 DNA: TGCGCCAGCACCAAATGGCCGGGACTCAAGAACAATGAGCAGTTCTTC
CDR3 protein: CASTKWPGLKNNEQFF

V gene: TRBV28
clone size: .
D gene: .
J gene: TRBJ2-1
CDR3 DNA: TGTGCCAGCAGCTCGGTATTTAGGACAGCCTCCTACAATGAGCAGTTCTTC
CDR3 protein: CASSSVFRTASYNEQFF

V gene: TRBV13
clone size: .
D gene: .
J gene: TRBJ2-2
CDR3 DNA: TGTGCCAGCAGCCCCTACACCGGGGAGCTGTTTTTT
CDR3 protein: CASSPYTGELFF

V gene: TRBV7-9
clone size: .
D gene: TRBD1
J gene: TRBJ2-7
CDR3 DNA: TGTGCCAGCAGCTCACCATGGGACAGCTACGAGCAGTACTTC
CDR3 protein: CASSSPWDSYEQYF

V gene: TRBV7-8
clone size: .
D gene: TRBD2
J gene: TRBJ2-7
CDR3 DNA: TGTGCCAGCAGTCGAGGTGAGGGCGGGAGGAGCTCCTACGAGCAGTACTTC
CDR3 protein: CASSRGEGGRSSYEQYF

V gene: TRBV7-8
clone size: .
D gene: TRBD1
J gene: TRBJ2-7
CDR3 DNA: TGTGCCAGCAGCGTAAGGGACAGGGTGACAGCCTACGAGCAGTACTTC
CDR3 protein: CASSVRDRVTAYEQYF

V gene: TRBV7-6
clone size: .
D gene: TRBD2
J gene: TRBJ2-1
CDR3 DNA: TGTGCCAGCAGCTCGGGACTAGCCTCCTACAATGAGCAGTTCTTC
CDR3 protein: CASSSGLASYNEQFF

V gene: TRBV13
clone size: few
D gene: TRBD1
J gene: TRBJ1-1
CDR3 DNA: TGTGCCAGCAGCCTTAAGACAGGGCGGGTTATCACTGAAGCTTTCTTT
CDR3 protein: CASSLKTGRVITEAFF

V gene: TRBV27
clone size: .
D gene: TRBD1
J gene: TRBJ1-6
CDR3 DNA: TGTGCCAGCAGTTTTGGTACAGGGGGCGTGACAGGCCTCCACTTT
CDR3 protein: CASSFGTGGVTGLHF

V gene: TRBV28
clone size: once
D gene: TRBD1
J gene: TRBJ2-7
CDR3 DNA: TGTGCCAGCAGTTTATCGCGTTTACAGGGGGCCGAGCAGTACTTC
CDR3 protein: CASSLSRLQGAEQYF

V gene: TRBV4-3
clone size: .
D gene: .
J gene: TRBJ2-3
CDR3 DNA: TGCGCCAGCAGCCAACAAACTAGGGATACGCAGTATTTT
CDR3 protein: CASSQQTRDTQYF

V gene: TRBV4-1
clone size: .
D gene: .
J gene: TRBJ2-1
CDR3 DNA: TGCGCCAGCGGTAGGGGAAACAATGAGCAGTTCTTC
CDR3 protein: CASGRGNNEQFF

V gene: TRBV28
clone size: few
D gene: TRBD1
J gene: TRBJ2-7
CDR3 DNA: TGTGCCAGCAGGATAATAGGACAGGGAGGCCACGAGCAGTACTTC
CDR3 protein: CASRIIGQGGHEQYF

V gene: TRBV10-1
clone size: .
D gene: .
J gene: TRBJ2-3
CDR3 DNA: TGCGCCACCTTTCACCTAGACAGCACGAAGGCGCAGTATTTT
CDR3 protein: CATFHLDSTKAQYF

V gene: TRBV27
clone size: .
D gene: TRBD1
J gene: TRBJ1-4
CDR3 DNA: TGTGCCAGCAGTTCTGGACAGGGGGTGGGTGAAAAACTGTTTTTT
CDR3 protein: CASSSGQGVGEKLFF

V gene: TRBV25-1
clone size: few
D gene: TRBD1
J gene: TRBJ1-5
CDR3 DNA: TGTGCCAGCGGGGACTCAGGGGGTAGCAATCAGCCCCAGCATTTT
CDR3 protein: CASGDSGGSNQPQHF

V gene: TRBV6-6
clone size: .
D gene: .
J gene: TRBJ2-7
CDR3 DNA: TGTGCCAGCAGTTACTCGACAGCGCTTTCCTACGAGCAGTACTTC
CDR3 protein: CASSYSTALSYEQYF